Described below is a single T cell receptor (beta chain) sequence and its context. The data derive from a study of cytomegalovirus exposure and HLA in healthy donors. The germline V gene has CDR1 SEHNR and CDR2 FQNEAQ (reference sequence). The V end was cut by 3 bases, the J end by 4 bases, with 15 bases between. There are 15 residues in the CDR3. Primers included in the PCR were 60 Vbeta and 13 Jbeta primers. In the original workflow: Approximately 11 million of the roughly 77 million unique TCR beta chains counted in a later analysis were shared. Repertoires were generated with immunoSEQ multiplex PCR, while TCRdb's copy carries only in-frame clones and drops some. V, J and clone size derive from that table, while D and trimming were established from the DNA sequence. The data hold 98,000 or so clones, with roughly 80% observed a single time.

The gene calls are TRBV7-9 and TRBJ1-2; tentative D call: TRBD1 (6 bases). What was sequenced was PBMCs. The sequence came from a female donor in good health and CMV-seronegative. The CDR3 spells CASSLYPRGIYGYTF. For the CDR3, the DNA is TGTGCCAGCAGCTTGTACCCCAGGGGCATCTATGGCTACACCTTC. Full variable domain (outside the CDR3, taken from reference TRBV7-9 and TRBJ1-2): DTGVSQNPRHKITKRGQNVTFRCDPISEHNRLYWYRQTLGQGPEFLTYFQNEAQLEKSRLLSDRFSAERPKGSFSTLEIQRTEQGDSAMYLCASSLYPRGIYGYTFGSGTRLTVV.